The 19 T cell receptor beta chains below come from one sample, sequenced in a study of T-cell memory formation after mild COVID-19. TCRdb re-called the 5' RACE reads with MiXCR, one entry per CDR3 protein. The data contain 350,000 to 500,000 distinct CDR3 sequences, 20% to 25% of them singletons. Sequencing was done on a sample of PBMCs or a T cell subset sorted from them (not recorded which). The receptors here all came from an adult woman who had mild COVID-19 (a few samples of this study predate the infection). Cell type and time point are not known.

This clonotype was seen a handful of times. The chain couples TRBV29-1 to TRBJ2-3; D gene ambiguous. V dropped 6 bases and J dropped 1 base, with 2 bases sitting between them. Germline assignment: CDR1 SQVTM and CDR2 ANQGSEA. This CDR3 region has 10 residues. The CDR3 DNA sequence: TGCAGCGTAGGCACAGATACGCAGTATTTT. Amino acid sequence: CSVGTDTQYF.

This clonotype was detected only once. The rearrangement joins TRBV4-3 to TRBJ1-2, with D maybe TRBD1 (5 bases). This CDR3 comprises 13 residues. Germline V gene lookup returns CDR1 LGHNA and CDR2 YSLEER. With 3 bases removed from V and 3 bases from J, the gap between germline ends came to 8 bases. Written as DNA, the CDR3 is TGCGCCAGCAGCCAGGGGACGGACTATGGCTACACCTTC. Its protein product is CASSQGTDYGYTF.

The CDR3 reads CASSLHPYEQYF. CDR3 in DNA: TGTGCCAGCAGCCTACATCCCTACGAGCAGTACTTC. The J gene is TRBJ2-7, the V gene TRBV6-2 or TRBV6-3; D unclear. Trimming took off 6 bases at V and 2 bases at J, with 8 bases between the two ends. CDR1 and CDR2 from the germline V gene are MNHEY and SVGEGT. The CDR3 totals 12 residues.

The CDR3 region has the DNA TGCAGCGTTGAAGTATATGACACCAACTACGAGCAGTACTTC. This sequence encodes CSVEVYDTNYEQYF. The rearrangement uses TRBV29-1 and TRBJ2-7; D not resolved. Germline values: CDR1 SQVTM, CDR2 ANQGSEA. The CDR3 spans 14 residues. Trimming removed 1 base from V and 3 bases from J, with 13 bases in between.

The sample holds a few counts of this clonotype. This CDR3 reads CASSPGTKNTEAFF. The CDR3 DNA is TGTGCCAGCTCACCCGGGACAAAGAACACTGAAGCTTTCTTT. The genes are TRBV18 and TRBJ1-1; a possible D gene is TRBD1 (6 bases). The V gene lost 3 bases and the J gene lost 1 base, with 9 bases spanning the gap. Germline CDR1 is KGHSH and CDR2 is LQKENI. This CDR3 is built from 14 residues.

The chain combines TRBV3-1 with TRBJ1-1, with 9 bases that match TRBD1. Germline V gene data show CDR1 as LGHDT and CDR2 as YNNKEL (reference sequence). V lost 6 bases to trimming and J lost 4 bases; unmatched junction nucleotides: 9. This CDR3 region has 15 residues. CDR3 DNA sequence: TGTGCCAGCAGGAAAACAGGGGGCATGAGCACTGAAGCTTTCTTT. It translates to CASRKTGGMSTEAFF.

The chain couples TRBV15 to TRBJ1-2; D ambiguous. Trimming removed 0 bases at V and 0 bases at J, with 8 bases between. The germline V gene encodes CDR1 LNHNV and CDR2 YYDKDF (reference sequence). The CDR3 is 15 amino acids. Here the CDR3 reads CATSRDIPPNYGYTF. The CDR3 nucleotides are TGTGCCACCAGCAGAGATATCCCTCCTAACTATGGCTACACCTTC.

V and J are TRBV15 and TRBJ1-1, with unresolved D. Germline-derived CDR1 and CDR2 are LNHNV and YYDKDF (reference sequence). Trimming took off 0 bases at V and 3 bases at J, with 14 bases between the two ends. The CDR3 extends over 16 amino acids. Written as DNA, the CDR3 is TGTGCCACCAGCAGAGATTCAGGACTTCGACACACTGAAGCTTTCTTT. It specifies CATSRDSGLRHTEAFF.

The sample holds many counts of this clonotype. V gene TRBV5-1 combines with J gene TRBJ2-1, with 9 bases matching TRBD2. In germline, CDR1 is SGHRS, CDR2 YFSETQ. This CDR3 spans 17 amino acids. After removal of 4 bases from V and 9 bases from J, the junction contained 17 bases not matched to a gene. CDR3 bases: TGCGCCAGCAGCCGAGGTGGGAGCGGGGGGTCTCTTGGTGAGCAGTTCTTC. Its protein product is CASSRGGSGGSLGEQFF.

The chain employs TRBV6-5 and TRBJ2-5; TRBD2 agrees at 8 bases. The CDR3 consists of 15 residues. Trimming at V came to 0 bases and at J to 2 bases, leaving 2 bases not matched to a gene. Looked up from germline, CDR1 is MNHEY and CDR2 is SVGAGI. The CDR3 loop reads CASSYSSGGQETQYF. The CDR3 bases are TGTGCCAGCAGTTACTCAAGCGGGGGACAAGAGACCCAGTACTTC.

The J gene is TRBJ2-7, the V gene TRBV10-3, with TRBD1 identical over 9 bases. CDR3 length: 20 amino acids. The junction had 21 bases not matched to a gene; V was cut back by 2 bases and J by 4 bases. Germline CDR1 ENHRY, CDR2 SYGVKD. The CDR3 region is CAISEPPGRDRVFLPYEQYF. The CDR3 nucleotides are TGTGCCATCAGTGAGCCCCCAGGCCGGGACAGGGTGTTCCTGCCGTACGAGCAGTACTTC.

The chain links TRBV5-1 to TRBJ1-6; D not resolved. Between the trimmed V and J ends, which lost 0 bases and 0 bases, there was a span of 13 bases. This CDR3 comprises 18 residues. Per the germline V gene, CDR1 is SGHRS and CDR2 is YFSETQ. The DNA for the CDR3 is TGCGCCAGCAGCTTGGCTGTCAGACAAAGCTCCTATAATTCACCCCTCCACTTT. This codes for CASSLAVRQSSYNSPLHF.

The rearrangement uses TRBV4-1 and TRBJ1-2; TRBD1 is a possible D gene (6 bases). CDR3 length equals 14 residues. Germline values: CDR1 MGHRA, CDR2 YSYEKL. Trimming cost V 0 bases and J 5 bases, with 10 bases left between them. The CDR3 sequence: CASSQEATGYGYTF. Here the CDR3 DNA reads TGCGCCAGCAGCCAAGAGGCTACAGGGTATGGCTACACCTTC.

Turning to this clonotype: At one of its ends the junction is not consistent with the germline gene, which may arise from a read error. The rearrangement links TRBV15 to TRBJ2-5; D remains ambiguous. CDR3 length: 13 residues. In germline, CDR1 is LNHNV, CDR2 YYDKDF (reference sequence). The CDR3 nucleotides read TGTGCCACCAGCAGAGATGGATCGGCCAGCCCAAGCTTC. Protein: CATSRDGSASPSF.

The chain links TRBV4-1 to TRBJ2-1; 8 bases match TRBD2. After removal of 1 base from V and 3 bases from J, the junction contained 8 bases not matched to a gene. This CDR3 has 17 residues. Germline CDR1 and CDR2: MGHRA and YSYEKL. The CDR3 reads CASSQGELAAGYNEQFF. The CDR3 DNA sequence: TGCGCCAGCAGCCAAGGAGAACTAGCGGCGGGCTACAATGAGCAGTTCTTC.

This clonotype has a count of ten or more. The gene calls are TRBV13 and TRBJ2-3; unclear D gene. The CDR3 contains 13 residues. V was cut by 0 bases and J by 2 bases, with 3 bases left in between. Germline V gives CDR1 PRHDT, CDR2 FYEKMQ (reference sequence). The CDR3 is CASSLGYTDTQYF. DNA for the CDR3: TGTGCCAGCAGCTTAGGCTACACAGATACGCAGTATTTT.

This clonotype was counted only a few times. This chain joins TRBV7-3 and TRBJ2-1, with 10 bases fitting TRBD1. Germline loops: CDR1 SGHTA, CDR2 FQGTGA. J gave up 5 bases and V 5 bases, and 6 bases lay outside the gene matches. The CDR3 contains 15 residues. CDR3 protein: CASSRVGTGDNEQFF. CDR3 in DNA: TGTGCCAGCAGCCGCGTTGGGACAGGGGACAATGAGCAGTTCTTC.

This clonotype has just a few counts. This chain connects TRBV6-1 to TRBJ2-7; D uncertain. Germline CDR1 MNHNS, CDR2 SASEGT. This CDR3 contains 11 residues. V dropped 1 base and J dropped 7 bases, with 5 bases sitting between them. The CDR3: CASSEVGEQYF. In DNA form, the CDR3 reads TGTGCCAGCAGTGAAGTGGGTGAGCAGTACTTC.

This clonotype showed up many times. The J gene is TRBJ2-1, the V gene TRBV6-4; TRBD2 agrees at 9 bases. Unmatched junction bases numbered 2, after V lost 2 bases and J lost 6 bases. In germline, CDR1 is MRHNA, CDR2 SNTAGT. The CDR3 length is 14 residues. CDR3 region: CASSDSGGTNEQFF. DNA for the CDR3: TGTGCCAGCAGTGACAGCGGGGGGACCAATGAGCAGTTCTTC.